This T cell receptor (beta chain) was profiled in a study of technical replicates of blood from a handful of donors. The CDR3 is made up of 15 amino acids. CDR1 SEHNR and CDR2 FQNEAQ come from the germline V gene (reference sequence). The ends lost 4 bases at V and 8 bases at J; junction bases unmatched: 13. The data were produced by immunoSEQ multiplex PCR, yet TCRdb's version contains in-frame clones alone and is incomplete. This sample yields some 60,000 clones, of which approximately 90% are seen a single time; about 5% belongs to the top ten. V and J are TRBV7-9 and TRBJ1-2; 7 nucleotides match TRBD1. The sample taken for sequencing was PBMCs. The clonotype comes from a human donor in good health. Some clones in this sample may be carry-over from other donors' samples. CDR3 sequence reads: CASSSPGQLPGGYTF. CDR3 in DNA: TGTGCCAGCAGCTCCCCGGGACAGCTGCCGGGAGGCTACACCTTC. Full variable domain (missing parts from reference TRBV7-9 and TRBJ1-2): DTGVSQNPRHKITKRGQNVTFRCDPISEHNRLYWYRQTLGQGPEFLTYFQNEAQLEKSRLLSDRFSAERPKGSFSTLEIQRTEQGDSAMYLCASSSPGQLPGGYTFGSGTRLTVV.